This T cell receptor (beta chain) is from a study of T cell responses to AZD1222 COVID-19 vaccine. Study-wide results and limits: Recipients of two AZD1222 doses showed rising Spike-specific TCR breadth and depth. At baseline, seropositivity was found in only a handful of AZD1222 recipients.

Turning to this clone: Its antigen remains unidentified.

TCRdb's copy holds only in-frame clones and misses some; the assay was immunoSEQ multiplex PCR. Of around 91,000 clones detected, approximately 91% appear once; the ten largest clones hold 15% to 20%. This receptor was taken from an adult in good health. Source: peripheral blood, taken on day 0 of AZD1222 vaccination.

The CDR3, as DNA: TGTGCCAGCTCACAGGGGGCGCCCGGGGAGCTGTTTTTT. Translation: CASSQGAPGELFF. The J gene is TRBJ2-2, the V gene TRBV18; 7 bases agree with TRBD1. V gave up 4 bases and J gave up 6 bases; unmatched junction bases: 2. This CDR3 has 13 residues. Germline V gene lookup returns CDR1 KGHSH and CDR2 LQKENI.